This T cell receptor beta chain was recovered during a study of cytomegalovirus exposure and HLA in healthy donors. The PCR had 60 Vbeta and 13 Jbeta primers. Method: immunoSEQ multiplex PCR; TCRdb's copy keeps in-frame clones and lacks some. The sample data list 200,000 to 250,000 clones. General study results and limits: Most TCR sequences showed up rarely, but some public TCRs showed up in many donors. The investigators catalogued 150 or so TCR beta chains as cytomegalovirus-associated. It was in a later analysis that TCR association rates were seen to vary by HLA locus, highest for DRB1 and lowest for HLA-C.

Regarding this clone: Its antigen remains unidentified.

The germline V and J ends were trimmed by 0 bases and 3 bases, with 12 bases remaining between them. Germline V gene sequence: CDR1 MGHRA, CDR2 YSYEKL. The CDR3 totals 15 residues. The material sequenced was PBMCs. This chain joins TRBV4-1 and TRBJ2-7; no definite D call. This receptor was obtained from a girl aged 2-15 years in good health and CMV-seropositive. CDR3: CASSQDGQKYYEQYF. CDR3 bases: TGCGCCAGCAGCCAAGATGGGCAGAAGTACTACGAGCAGTACTTC.